This T cell receptor (beta chain) was observed in a study of cytomegalovirus exposure and HLA in healthy donors (TCRdb year 2017). Broadly, across the study: An earlier analysis of 587 of the donors reported approximately 280 Gb of sequence data and around 110 million unique TCR beta sequences obtained from some 200 million T cells. To predict cytomegalovirus infection status, the study brought together high-throughput TCR immunosequencing, statistical association of individual TCRs with disease status, and machine learning. Class I and class II HLA loci were covered by the typing at four-digit resolution. To decide whether each TCR beta V gene segment behaved as functional or pseudogenic, an earlier analysis of approximately 590 of the donors relied on high-throughput TCR beta sequencing. Rather than using new phenotypic data, the later analysis identified candidate immune exposures from TCR beta sequences and from how often those sequences occurred across donors. In addition to the first cohort of about 650 subjects, a separate validation cohort of 120 different subjects was used. The genetic ancestry cluster associated with self-reported Caucasian donors included 70% to 85% of the roughly 390 genotyped donors. Using immunosequencing, the study profiled T cell repertoires from fewer than 850 subjects and related those repertoires to cytomegalovirus serostatus. All discovery cohort repertoires had been generated on a single sequencing platform. Donor age, sex, ethnicity and CMV serostatus were collected together with the repertoire data. The aim of the study was to test whether cataloging public T cell receptors could identify signatures of past pathogen exposure. Typing coverage varied by locus: roughly 629-640 donors for A, B, C, DRB1 and DQB1; some 520 for DQA1; over 600 for DPA1; roughly 450 for DPB1. Approximately 310 gigabases of sequencing data and 80 million or so unique TCR sequences were included in an early release covering 500 to 750 HLA-typed donors. Several DR-DQ haplotypes were handled as single units for association and clustering because linkage in the cohort was strong. A later genetic analysis used genome-wide SNP genotypes for about 60% of the roughly 700 donors, treating that subset as a discovery cohort. On average, around 240,000 unique TCR beta nucleotide sequences were sequenced per donor among 398 genotyped donors of the cohort, with roughly 18% of those sequences being non-productive. To study patterns of TCR occurrence, a later analysis re-analyzed previously published TCR beta repertoires from around 670 donors and added high-resolution HLA genotyping.

V trim: 2 bases; J trim: 4 bases; unmatched bases: 2. CDR1 and CDR2 are drawn from the germline V gene: SGHDT, YYEEEE. The cysteine opens and the phenylalanine closes a CDR3 of 14 amino acids. Of the read, only the CDR3 DNA is kept; its 42 bases are in frame from base 1. What the authors observed across the whole study: Sequencing depth was assumed to be roughly uniform across donors in the presence/absence analyses, though that assumption may not hold. The study listed 164 TCR beta chains as associated with cytomegalovirus. Compared with the 666-donor mean, donors in an Asian-associated ancestry cluster had fewer N-insertions in productive TCRs, according to a later genetic analysis. A later analysis found that most CMV-associated TCR beta chains appeared HLA-restricted, with HLA associations seemingly driven largely by CMV exposure. A further reported finding was that TCR beta sequences accurately predicted the HLA-A and HLA-B alleles for most subjects in the first cohort. The classifier was reported to diagnose cytomegalovirus status with high specificity and sensitivity in both the original and validation cohorts. Only TCR beta chains were sequenced in this cohort, and the absence of alpha or paired-chain data limited detectable features. In a later genetic analysis, a missense DCLRE1C variant was associated with V-gene and J-gene trimming of TCR beta chains, and the association was replicated in an independent cohort. A cluster of highly shared sequence variants was judged likely to be a technical artifact of the sequencing pipeline. CMV serostatus was the only immune exposure information available for the cohort. While some public TCRs were present in many individuals, most TCR sequences turned up only very rarely across donors. Broadly in line with IMGT annotations, most TCR beta V segments showed up in productive rearrangements about 90% or about 30% of the time in an earlier analysis of 450 to 750 of the donors. Linkage disequilibrium might explain the correlated functional status among segregating V segments, but an unknown experimental factor could not be ruled out. Some IMGT-functional V segments, including TRBV6-2 and TRBV6-3, could not be told apart with the 87-base-pair reads, so those segments were excluded. In a later analysis, HLA-associated TCR beta chains were found to be more clonally expanded and to have lower generation probabilities than equally common non-associated chains. Because counts were too low, roughly 16 rarely observed V segments, including chromosome 9 orphons, were excluded from the earlier analysis of under 650 of the donors. It was suggested by the authors that the approach could potentially be generalized to other disease states and immunological phenotypes. In a later analysis, several top co-occurrence clusters were reported to appear linked to parvovirus B19, influenza, CMV and Epstein-Barr virus. In vitro tests confirmed that a few of the cytomegalovirus-associated TCR beta chains recognize cytomegalovirus antigens. When HLA alleles, especially DR and DQ, strongly co-occurred, TCR associations were difficult to assign to individual alleles. HLA typing was unavailable for some donors at each locus, so association tests used only the typed subset. In a later analysis, the rate of TCR association differed among HLA loci, with DRB1 alleles having the most associated TCRs and HLA-C alleles having the fewest. A later analysis associated 16,951 TCR beta sequences with specific HLA alleles at a false discovery rate of 0.05.

This clone came up a few times. This clone's antigen is unknown. No base qualities exist here, and no much larger clone lies one base off it. Library preparation used the immunoSEQ multiplex PCR assay. A mixture of 60 forward primers for TCR Vbeta segments and 13 reverse primers for TCR Jbeta segments was used in the multiplex PCR. The CDR3 region of rearranged TCR beta genes was amplified from genomic DNA with a multiplex PCR assay. On the Illumina HiSeq System, the amplified TCR beta libraries were sequenced as 87-base-pair reads. On the study's bioinformatics: A later analysis tallied 75 million to 95 million unique TCR beta chains across the approximately 670 repertoires, and some 10 million of those chains were shared by two or more donors. Raw reads were error-corrected and collapsed into unique sequences with a nearest-neighbor algorithm that merged closely related sequences to remove PCR and sequencing errors. To assign V, D and J gene segments, CDR3 sequences were aligned to IMGT reference sequences. For a sequence to be retained, at least a six-nucleotide match to both a V gene segment and a J gene segment was required. A rearrangement counted as productive if the CDR3 had no stop codons and remained in frame with V and J, and every other rearrangement counted as non-productive. Following IMGT convention, CDR3 was defined as the stretch from the second conserved V-encoded cysteine up to the conserved J-encoded phenylalanine. The earlier analysis of about 590 of the donors excluded sequences that lacked an unambiguous match to a single V gene segment. An earlier analysis of several hundred of the donors classified V segments as functional when productive rearrangements were above 56.7% and as segregating when the standard deviation between donors was above 5%. A statistical classification framework was built for diagnosing cytomegalovirus status from the catalog of TCR beta chain sequences. A later analysis assigned V and J genes by comparing TCR nucleotide sequences with IMGT/GENE-DB human TR gene sequences. A later analysis assigned CDR3 sequences and most-parsimonious VDJ recombination scenarios with the TCRdist pipeline. In a later analysis, every TCR beta chain was defined by the combination of its CDR3 amino acid sequence and its V-gene family, and reads without a unique V-gene family were dropped. As a way to deal with suspected cross-contamination and a sequencing artifact, a later analysis dropped approximately 590 nucleotide sequences that were highly shared and had low generation probability. In a later analysis, a clonal expansion index was calculated for each public chain from normalized within-repertoire ranks of inferred template counts. A later analysis computed generation probabilities with a VDJ recombination model fitted to out-of-frame rearrangements, and checked the results against IGoR. In a later analysis, TCR-TCR, TCR-HLA and TCR-CMV co-occurrence was scored with hypergeometric tests, and a repertoire-size bias correction was applied to TCR pairs. To estimate false discovery rates, a later analysis permuted the HLA or CMV assignments 20 times. In a later analysis, co-occurring TCRs were grouped using DBSCAN, with TCRdist sequence similarity added in when clustering inside HLA-allele-positive subsets. Repertoires with fewer than 30,000 or more than 120,000 public chains were left out of co-occurrence clustering, as were four to six repertoires with anomalous nucleotide sharing. Imported from immuneACCESS, the table was reduced by TCRdb to in-frame sequences with V and J called. These copies leave out some clones; in studies compared against another copy, an unresolved V gene accounts for under half, and the cause of the remainder is not known. V and J calls and clone size are copied from that table; D and trimming were computed from the DNA. This sample holds more than 110,000 clones; roughly 73% were observed only once. The top ten constitute around 1.4% of the sample.

In total, 630 or so healthy bone marrow donors made up the cohort. Cohort members were all nominally healthy when sampled, although unrecorded immune exposures were likely present. The donor tested CMV seronegative and was one of the 352 seronegative cohort members. Each donor provided a peripheral blood sample, and peripheral blood mononuclear cells were used for TCR beta sequencing. The Qiagen DNeasy Blood Extraction Kit was used to extract genomic DNA from the blood cell samples. The chain was built from TRBV5-6 and TRBJ2-7, with TRBD2 identical over 11 junction bases. This receptor was identified in a woman aged 40 to 50 in good health and CMV-seronegative. Sequencing input: PBMCs. For the CDR3, the sequence is CASSFRLAGYEQYF. The DNA sequence is as follows: TGTGCCAGCAGCTTTCGACTAGCGGGATACGAGCAGTACTTC.